The 6 T cell receptor beta chains reported below all come from one sample, sequenced in a study of blood T cell repertoires in COVID-19 (dated by TCRdb to the early 2020s). The method behind the library was the immunoSEQ multiplex PCR assay. As stored in TCRdb, this immuneACCESS dataset retains in-frame rearrangements with V and J assigned. A fraction of the clones does not appear; measured against another copy, unresolved V genes explain less than half of the discrepancy, and the remainder lacks a known reason. For this sample there are some 150,000 clones; around 89% appear just once. The top ten clonotypes cover about 2.9% of the sample. Sequenced input: peripheral blood. The receptors were gathered from a man aged 55 to 70 with active or convalescent COVID-19.

The chain has TRBV28 and TRBJ2-1, with 8 bases that match TRBD1. Germline CDR1 and CDR2: MDHEN and SYDVKM. V lost 5 bases to trimming and J lost 6 bases; unmatched junction nucleotides: 12. The CDR3 length is 16 residues. CDR3 bases: TGTGCCAGCAGTACTCAGAGGACAGGGTATAGCAATGAGCAGTTCTTC. This codes for CASSTQRTGYSNEQFF.

The V call is TRBV3-1 (or the pseudogene TRBV3-2), the J call TRBJ2-7; the match to TRBD2 covers 7 bases. This CDR3 comprises 17 residues. Germline CDR1 is LGHDT and CDR2 is YNNKEL (reference sequence). Unmatched junction bases numbered 9, after V lost 1 base and J lost 0 bases. The CDR3, as DNA: TGTGCCAGCAGCCAAGGGGGGGGTAGCAAAAGCTCCTACGAGCAGTACTTC. Protein: CASSQGGGSKSSYEQYF.

This rearrangement joins TRBV3-1 (or the pseudogene TRBV3-2) to TRBJ1-1; 11 nucleotides align to TRBD1. Germline V gene data show CDR1 as LGHDT and CDR2 as YNNKEL (reference sequence). V lost 4 bases and J lost 5; bases outside the gene matches: 15. The CDR3 has 18 residues. CDR3 residues: CASSPTPGQGAEGTEAFF. CDR3 sequence (DNA): TGTGCCAGCAGCCCCACCCCCGGACAGGGGGCCGAGGGAACTGAAGCTTTCTTT.

Concerning this clone itself: The junction does not match germline at one end; this may be a read error. The V call is TRBV28, the J call TRBJ2-1, with TRBD2 matching over 8 bases. Germline V gives CDR1 MDHEN, CDR2 SYDVKM. CDR3 size: 14 residues. The CDR3 reads CASETSGSYNEQLF. The CDR3 coding sequence is TGTGCCAGCGAAACTAGCGGCTCCTACAATGAGCAGCTCTTC.

This clone was picked up one time. The rearrangement uses TRBV7-2 and TRBJ1-4; the D is unclear. This CDR3 has 13 residues. Germline V gene data show CDR1 as SGHTA and CDR2 as FQGNSA. V lost 4 bases to trimming and J lost 7 bases, with 10 bases between them. CDR3 region: CASSSYSGEKLFF. The CDR3 DNA sequence: TGTGCCAGCAGCTCTTATTCGGGTGAAAAACTGTTTTTT. The full variable domain, rest sourced from reference TRBV7-2 and TRBJ1-4, is GAGVSQSPSNKVTEKGKDVELRCDPISGHTALYWYRQSLGQGLEFLIYFQGNSAPDKSGLPSDRFSAERTGGSVSTLTIQRTQQEDSAVYLCASSSYSGEKLFFGSGTQLSVL.

The chain recombines TRBV10-3 with TRBJ1-1; 7 bases are shared with TRBD1. This CDR3 contains 12 residues. Trimming cost V 9 bases and J 7 bases; bases outside gene matches: 8. Per germline, CDR1 ENHRY and CDR2 SYGVKD. The CDR3 protein is CAIKEGGNEAFF. CDR3 nucleotides: TGTGCCATAAAAGAAGGGGGCAATGAAGCTTTCTTT.